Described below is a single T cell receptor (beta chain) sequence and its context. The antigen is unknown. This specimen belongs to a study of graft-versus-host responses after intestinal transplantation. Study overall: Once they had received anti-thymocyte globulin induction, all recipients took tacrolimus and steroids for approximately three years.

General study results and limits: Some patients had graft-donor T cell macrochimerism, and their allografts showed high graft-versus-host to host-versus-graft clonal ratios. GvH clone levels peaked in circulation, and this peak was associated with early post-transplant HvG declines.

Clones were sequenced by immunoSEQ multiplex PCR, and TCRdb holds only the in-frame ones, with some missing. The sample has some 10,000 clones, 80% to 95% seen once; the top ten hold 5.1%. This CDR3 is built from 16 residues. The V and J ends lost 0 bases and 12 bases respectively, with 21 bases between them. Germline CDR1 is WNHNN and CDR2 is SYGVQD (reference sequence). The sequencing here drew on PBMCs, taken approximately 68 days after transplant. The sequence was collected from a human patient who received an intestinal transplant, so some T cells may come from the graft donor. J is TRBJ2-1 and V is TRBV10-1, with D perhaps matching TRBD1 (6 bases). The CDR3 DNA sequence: TGCGCCAGCAGTGAGTCATACTTGGGGGCTCCCCGTGGGCAGTTCTTC. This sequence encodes CASSESYLGAPRGQFF.